This T cell receptor beta chain was observed in a study of regulatory T cells in long-lasting Graves disease (dated by TCRdb to about 2021). Regarding the research as a whole: To count as having persistent Graves' disease, a patient had to have received antithyroid drug treatment for over 5 years with TSH receptor autoantibodies remaining persistently positive. The study was conducted in China and was registered as a clinical trial. In the clinical cohort, patients with persistent Graves' disease had used antithyroid drugs for an average of roughly ten years. This study used TCR sequencing and RNA sequencing of peripheral blood to compare persistent Graves' disease patients against newly diagnosed Graves' disease patients. A total of 33 samples were covered by TCR sequencing, comprising approximately 13 persistent and 20 newly diagnosed Graves' disease patients. The study at large found these results: Only peripheral blood was studied, because thyroid tissue, the primary lesion, was inaccessible. Persistent patients shared more public clonotypes among themselves (around 2,700) than newly diagnosed patients did (over 950). Lower TCR Shannon entropy and fewer highly expanded clones were observed in persistent Graves' disease patients than in newly diagnosed patients, which suggested clonal expansion. The authors noted that the small sample size was a limitation that may lower accuracy. TRBV28, TRBJ1-2 and TRBJ2-5 were preferentially used in persistent disease, while TRBV20-1 and TRBJ2-1 were favored in newly diagnosed disease. Sequencing and analysis were limited to the TCR beta chain.

CDR1 and CDR2 (SNHLY, FYNNEI) derive from the germline V gene. Taken from cysteine to phenylalanine, the CDR3 has 14 residues. The sequence is cut down to CDR3 DNA, 42 bases in frame from base 1. The germline V and J ends show losses of 6 bases and 4 bases respectively, and no gene match explains 8 bases of the junction. Libraries were built with multiplex PCR. The listed sequencing device is Illumina HiSeq 4000. iRepertoire HTBI primers and Arm-PCR amplification of CDR3 regions were used to construct TCR beta libraries. Before sequencing, the PCR products went through gel purification. For the original study's pipeline: A total of 62 TRBV and 14 TRBJ segments were identified across samples and were used for gene usage analysis of CDR3 amino acid clonotypes. COPE and FqMerger were used to merge the filtered high-quality paired reads into contigs. BLAST was used to align contigs to IMGT TRBV, TRBD and TRBJ reference genes, and CDR3 was defined according to IMGT. Highly expanded clones were defined as clonotypes with a frequency above 0.1%. Repertoire diversity was measured by Shannon entropy, and V-J evenness by the Gini coefficient. A clonotype was considered public if more than one individual shared it. In TCRdb, the public reads were trimmed at Q25 with fastp and aligned with MiXCR, with productive beta chains retained. Rows merge per CDR3 protein into single entries with the most common DNA and genes. TCRdb assigned the V and J calls; the authors' analysis was not used. The sample contains about 660,000 distinct CDR3 sequences, 25% to 35% of them found a single time. Together, the top ten hold under 50% of the sample.

The sample's time point label, decoded: persistent/refractory GD, antithyroid drugs over 5 years with positive TRAb. RNA was extracted from PBMCs in TRIzol for both TCR sequencing and RNA sequencing. Graves' disease was diagnosed according to American Thyroid Association guidelines. Recruitment of patients was carried out at an endocrinology department in Xi'an, China. Each patient gave around 9 milliliters of peripheral blood, collected in an EDTA anticoagulant tube. Ficoll Paque Plus density gradient separation was used to isolate PBMCs, and no further T cell sorting was done. An Agilent 2100 Bioanalyzer and agarose gel were used to assess RNA quality, and a NanoDrop 2000 was used to measure RNA concentration. Regarding this clonotype: No antigen is known for it. No clone much larger than this one lies a single base away; base qualities are absent.

This TCR was recovered from a female donor with Graves disease. Material: peripheral blood mononuclear cells (PBMCs), obtained when the disease was refractory, from a patient treated with antithyroid drugs. The V and J segments used are TRBV2 and TRBJ2-7; the central 8 bases match TRBD1. The CDR3 protein: CASRARTGFYEQYF. Here is the DNA: TGTGCCAGCAGGGCCAGGACAGGGTTTTACGAGCAGTACTTC.